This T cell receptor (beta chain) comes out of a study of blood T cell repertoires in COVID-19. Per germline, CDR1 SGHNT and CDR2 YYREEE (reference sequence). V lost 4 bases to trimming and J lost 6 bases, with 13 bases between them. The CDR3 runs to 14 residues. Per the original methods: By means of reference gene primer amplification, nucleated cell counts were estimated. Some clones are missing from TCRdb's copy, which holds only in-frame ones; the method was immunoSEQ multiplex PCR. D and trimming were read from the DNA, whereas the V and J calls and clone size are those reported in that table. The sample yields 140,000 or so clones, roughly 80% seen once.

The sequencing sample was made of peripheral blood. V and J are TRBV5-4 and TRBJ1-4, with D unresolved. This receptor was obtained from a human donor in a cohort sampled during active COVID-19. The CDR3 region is CASSKEKRDEKLFF. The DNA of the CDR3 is TGTGCCAGCAGCAAGGAGAAGAGGGATGAAAAACTGTTTTTT.